The 17 T cell receptor beta chains reported below all come from one sample, sequenced in a study of beta chain features in type 1 diabetes. Findings and limits, study-wide: There was a moderate but significant shortening of TCRB CDR3s in all four CD4+ subsets of Type 1 diabetes patients.

The authors reverse transcribed all of the isolated RNA, so sequencing captured expressed TCRB transcripts. Clones were sequenced by immunoSEQ multiplex PCR, and TCRdb holds only the in-frame ones, with some missing. The sample shows 150,000 to 200,000 clones, roughly 65% of them seen only once. Their antigens remain unidentified. The source material was naive CD4+ T cells from blood. The receptors come from a man aged 30 to 39 with type 1 diabetes.

This clone was recorded a few times. J is TRBJ2-1 and V is TRBV6-5; D may be TRBD1 (6 bases). Germline lookup yields CDR1 MNHEY and CDR2 SVGAGI. The V gene lost 2 bases and the J gene lost 6 bases, with 17 bases spanning the gap. This CDR3 has 16 amino acids. The CDR3 DNA reads as TGTGCCAGCAGTTACACACAGGGAGTGCTTCGCAATGAGCAGTTCTTC. Its protein product is CASSYTQGVLRNEQFF.

V usage is TRBV7-2 and J usage is TRBJ1-4; 7 positions agree with TRBD1. Trimming at V came to 5 bases and at J to 5 bases, leaving 5 bases not matched to a gene. CDR3 length: 14 amino acids. Germline CDR1 reads SGHTA; CDR2 reads FQGNSA. Here the CDR3 reads CASSTGTVNEKLFF. CDR3 coding DNA: TGTGCCAGCAGCACCGGGACAGTAAATGAAAAACTGTTTTTT.

This clone was observed a handful of times. J is TRBJ2-1 and V is TRBV4-3; D gene uncertain. Trimming cost V 0 bases and J 12 bases, with 12 bases left between them. The CDR3 is made up of 13 amino acids. Germline V lookup: CDR1 LGHNA, CDR2 YSLEER. CDR3 residues: CASSQEKQSGQFF. In nucleotides, the CDR3 is TGCGCCAGCAGCCAAGAGAAACAGTCGGGGCAGTTCTTC.

V usage is TRBV29-1 and J usage is TRBJ2-3, with a possible D match to TRBD2 (5 bases). V was clipped by 3 bases and J by 4 bases, with 14 bases between them. The CDR3 covers 14 residues. Germline V gene lookup returns CDR1 SQVTM and CDR2 ANQGSEA. CDR3 sequence reads: CSVEFIEGSDTQYF. Here the CDR3 DNA reads TGCAGCGTTGAGTTTATTGAGGGTTCAGATACGCAGTATTTT.

J is TRBJ2-1 and V is TRBV18; D ambiguous. Germline CDR1 reads KGHSH; CDR2 reads LQKENI. CDR3 length: 13 residues. Between the trimmed V and J ends, which lost 6 bases and 6 bases, there was a span of 12 bases. CDR3: CASSISEGNEQFF. The CDR3 nucleotides read TGTGCCAGCTCCATTTCCGAAGGCAATGAGCAGTTCTTC.

The rearrangement joins TRBV19 to TRBJ2-1, with a possible D match to TRBD2 (5 bases). V dropped 5 bases and J dropped 10 bases, with 12 bases sitting between them. The CDR3 spans 12 residues. The germline CDR1 and CDR2 sequences are LNHDA and SQIVND (reference sequence). The CDR3 DNA follows: TGTGCCAGTAGTCCGCGGGCCGGAGAGCAGTTCTTC. It is translated as CASSPRAGEQFF.

J is TRBJ2-3 and V is TRBV7-9, with D perhaps matching TRBD2 (6 bases). V lost 5 bases to trimming and J lost 3 bases, with 12 bases between them. Germline-derived CDR1 and CDR2 are SEHNR and FQNEAQ (reference sequence). This CDR3 comprises 14 residues. The CDR3 protein is CASSPREFTDTQYF. The CDR3 coding sequence is TGTGCCAGCAGCCCCCGGGAGTTTACAGATACGCAGTATTTT.

The CDR3 sequence: CASQEGHLAKNIQYF. DNA of the CDR3: TGTGCCAGCCAGGAGGGACACCTAGCCAAAAACATTCAGTACTTC. The chain combines TRBV7-9 with TRBJ2-4; D might be TRBD1 or TRBD2, each matching 6 bases. V lost 8 bases and J 0 bases, leaving 14 bases between the germline ends. The CDR3 totals 15 residues. CDR1 and CDR2 from the germline V gene are SEHNR and FQNEAQ (reference sequence).

The chain recombines TRBV27 with TRBJ2-3; tentative D call: TRBD2 (5 bases). The CDR3 runs 17 residues. CDR1 is MNHEY, CDR2 SMNVEV, per germline (reference sequence). V lost 6 bases to trimming and J lost 1 base, with 20 bases between them. The CDR3 nucleotides read TGTGCCAGCAGCGAGCTTCGTGGGCCGAGGGGCACAGATACGCAGTATTTT. Protein sequence: CASSELRGPRGTDTQYF.

The chain is built from TRBV11-2 and TRBJ2-1, with 9 bases matching TRBD2. J was trimmed by 4 bases and V by 5 bases; bases with no gene match: 9. CDR3 length equals 16 residues. Germline CDR1 reads SGHAT; CDR2 reads FQNNGV. The CDR3, as DNA: TGTGCCAGCAGCCGATTGCTAGCGGGGCCTTACAATGAGCAGTTCTTC. Translating it yields CASSRLLAGPYNEQFF.

This clone was detected once. J is TRBJ2-7 and V is TRBV7-9; maybe TRBD2 (6 bases). Trimming took 5 bases from V and 1 from J, leaving 18 bases between them. CDR1 is SEHNR, CDR2 FQNEAQ, per germline (reference sequence). The length of the CDR3 is 16 residues. The CDR3, as DNA: TGTGCCAGCAGCCTCGGGACTGGGATCCTTTCCTACGAGCAGTACTTC. It yields the protein CASSLGTGILSYEQYF.

About this clone itself: Additional DNA sequences in this sample encode the identical CDR3. V is TRBV30 and J is TRBJ2-5; a possible D gene is TRBD2 (6 bases). Trimming cost V 4 bases and J 4 bases, with 7 bases left between them. This CDR3 has 11 residues. The germline V gene has CDR1 GTSNPN and CDR2 SVGIG (reference sequence). DNA for the CDR3: TGTGCCTGGACCGGGGGAGAGACCCAGTACTTC. Amino acids: CAWTGGETQYF.

This clone came up a few times. V usage is TRBV7-2 and J usage is TRBJ2-7; 7 bases are shared with TRBD1. The V and J ends lost 0 bases and 1 base, in that order; junction bases with no gene match: 3. The CDR3 totals 15 residues. Germline V lookup: CDR1 SGHTA, CDR2 FQGNSA. The CDR3 is CASSLAGQTSYEQYF. CDR3 DNA: TGTGCCAGCAGCTTAGCGGGACAGACGTCCTACGAGCAGTACTTC.

This clone was recorded only once. The chain couples TRBV30 to TRBJ1-1; perhaps TRBD1 as D (5 bases). The CDR3 has 11 amino acids. Germline CDR1 is GTSNPN and CDR2 is SVGIG (reference sequence). V dropped 2 bases and J dropped 6 bases, with 7 bases sitting between them. This chain's CDR3 is CAWSLRAEAFF. The CDR3 DNA reads TGTGCCTGGAGTCTCAGGGCTGAAGCTTTCTTT. Combining the CDR3 with reference TRBV30 and TRBJ1-1 gives the whole variable domain SQTIHQWPATLVQPVGSPLSLECTVEGTSNPNLYWYRQAAGRGLQLLFYSVGIGQISSEVPQNLSASRPQDRQFILSSKKLLLSDSGFYLCAWSLRAEAFFGQGTRLTVV.

The chain links TRBV7-9 to TRBJ1-5; no definite D call. Trimming removed 1 base at V and 7 bases at J, with 11 bases between. The CDR3 loop spans 14 amino acids. The germline gives CDR1 SEHNR, CDR2 FQNEAQ (reference sequence). For the CDR3, the DNA is TGTGCCAGCAGCTTAGATCGGGTTCCCCAGCCCCAGCATTTT. Translation: CASSLDRVPQPQHF.

The CDR3 is CASSPPGYEQYF. The CDR3 region has the DNA TGTGCCAGCAGCCCGCCGGGCTACGAGCAGTACTTC. The rearrangement joins TRBV9 to TRBJ2-7; D is uncertain. Germline loops: CDR1 SGDLS, CDR2 YYNGEE. The V end lost 4 bases, the J end lost 3 bases, and 8 bases lay between the germline ends. The length of the CDR3 is 12 residues.

The chain uses TRBV30 and TRBJ1-4; D not resolved. V lost 4 bases and J lost 0, with 9 bases in between. Germline-derived CDR1 and CDR2 are GTSNPN and SVGIG (reference sequence). The CDR3 is made up of 14 amino acids. The CDR3 loop reads CAWTSSATNEKLFF. Here the CDR3 DNA reads TGTGCCTGGACGAGCTCAGCAACTAATGAAAAACTGTTTTTT.